The 15 T cell receptor beta chains given below trace back to one sample, sequenced in a study of cytomegalovirus exposure and HLA in healthy donors. The PCR employed 60 Vbeta primers together with 13 Jbeta primers. TCRdb's table, derived via immunoSEQ multiplex PCR, lists solely in-frame clones and lacks some. The data hold fewer than 200,000 clones, with approximately 81% observed a single time. Sequencing input: PBMCs. These TCRs come from a woman aged 25 to 45 in good health and CMV-seronegative.

The chain recombines TRBV5-1 with TRBJ2-1, with 8 bases identical to TRBD2. The V gene end was trimmed by 2 bases and the J gene end by 6 bases; junction bases not matched to a gene: 10. The CDR3 loop spans 16 amino acids. Germline V gives CDR1 SGHRS, CDR2 YFSETQ. The CDR3 is CASSFGVGTRINEQFF. CDR3 nucleotide sequence: TGCGCCAGCAGCTTCGGGGTAGGGACTAGAATCAATGAGCAGTTCTTC.

This sequence joins TRBV29-1 and TRBJ2-3; D possibly corresponds to TRBD2 (6 bases). The V gene lost 3 bases and the J gene lost 3 bases, with 13 bases spanning the gap. In germline, CDR1 is SQVTM, CDR2 ANQGSEA. The CDR3 has 14 residues. CDR3 nucleotides: TGCAGCGTTGACGGCCTCAGCGGGACAGATACGCAGTATTTT. Its protein product is CSVDGLSGTDTQYF.

The chain couples TRBV4-2 to TRBJ2-5, with 9 bases identical to TRBD1. The CDR3 consists of 16 residues. J lost 2 bases, V lost 0 bases, and 4 bases had no gene match. Germline-derived CDR1 and CDR2 are LGHNA and YNFKEQ. CDR3 amino acids: CASSQEGTGRQETQYF. In DNA, the CDR3 is TGTGCCAGCAGCCAAGAAGGGACAGGGAGACAAGAGACCCAGTACTTC.

This clone was seen a single time. The gene calls are TRBV2 and TRBJ2-5, with D possibly TRBD2 on 5 matching bases. This CDR3 has 12 amino acids. Germline lookup yields CDR1 SNHLY and CDR2 FYNNEI. The V end was cut by 6 bases, the J end by 3 bases, with 8 bases between. The CDR3, as DNA: TGTGCCAGCAGCGGGGTAGAAGAGACCCAGTACTTC. This encodes CASSGVEETQYF. The full variable domain, in which reference TRBV2 and TRBJ2-5 provide the parts outside the CDR3, is EPEVTQTPSHQVTQMGQEVILRCVPISNHLYFYWYRQILGQKVEFLVSFYNNEISEKSEIFDDQFSVERPDGSNFTLKIRSTKLEDSAMYFCASSGVEETQYFGPGTRLLVL.

This chain connects TRBV25-1 to TRBJ1-1, with TRBD1 matching over 8 bases. The junction had 2 bases not matched to a gene; V was cut back by 1 base and J by 1 base. Germline CDR1 MGHDK, CDR2 SYGVNS. The CDR3 sequence is 15 residues long. CDR3 bases: TGTGCCAGCAGTGAATGGGACAGGACGAACACTGAAGCTTTCTTT. Protein: CASSEWDRTNTEAFF.

The chain recombines TRBV5-4 with TRBJ2-7; the D gene is possibly TRBD1 (6 bases). Trimming removed 6 bases from V and 1 base from J, with 14 bases in between. This CDR3 contains 14 residues. The germline CDR1 and CDR2 sequences are SGHNT and YYREEE (reference sequence). The CDR3 is CASNPQQGSYEQYF. In DNA, the CDR3 is TGTGCCAGCAACCCCCAACAGGGATCCTACGAGCAGTACTTC.

The gene calls are TRBV19 and TRBJ2-5; the D gene is possibly TRBD1 (5 bases). Germline CDR1 is LNHDA and CDR2 is SQIVND (reference sequence). The CDR3 runs 14 residues. Trimming took off 5 bases at V and 6 bases at J, with 16 bases between the two ends. The CDR3 sequence is CASSEVAGRKTQYF. The CDR3 bases are TGTGCCAGTAGTGAGGTTGCAGGGCGGAAGACCCAGTACTTC.

The chain couples TRBV9 to TRBJ1-1; D is perhaps TRBD1 (6 bases). The CDR3 loop spans 13 amino acids. The V gene's germline CDR1 is SGDLS and CDR2 YYNGEE. V was pared by 0 bases and J by 3 bases, with 6 bases between. CDR3 DNA: TGTGCCAGCAGCGTAGACAGGGACACTGAAGCTTTCTTT. It is translated as CASSVDRDTEAFF.

The gene calls are TRBV2 and TRBJ1-2; 9 nucleotides match TRBD1. Germline V gives CDR1 SNHLY, CDR2 FYNNEI. J gave up 0 bases and V 5 bases, and 4 bases lay outside the gene matches. The CDR3 extends over 15 amino acids. CDR3 in amino acids: CASSPGTGTNYGYTF. In DNA, the CDR3 is TGTGCCAGCAGTCCTGGGACAGGGACTAACTATGGCTACACCTTC.

This clone was counted a single time. V is TRBV7-9 and J is TRBJ2-5; 7 bases fit TRBD1. This CDR3 comprises 18 residues. The germline V gene encodes CDR1 SEHNR and CDR2 FQNEAQ (reference sequence). The junction had 25 bases not matched to a gene; V was cut back by 2 bases and J by 13 bases. CDR3 residues: CASSLLLGRDRALNGGYF. CDR3 coding DNA: TGTGCCAGCAGCTTATTACTCGGCCGAGACAGGGCCCTCAACGGCGGGTACTTC.

This clone has just a few counts. The V and J genes are TRBV4-1 and TRBJ2-7; the match to TRBD2 covers 12 bases. Germline loops: CDR1 MGHRA, CDR2 YSYEKL. The V segment lost 4 bases and the J segment 0 bases; nucleotides outside the gene matches: 7. The CDR3 covers 17 residues. The CDR3 bases are TGCGCCAGCAGCCTAGGTCTAGCGGGAGGGAGCTCCTACGAGCAGTACTTC. Translation gives CASSLGLAGGSSYEQYF.

The CDR3 DNA sequence: TGTGCCAGCAGCCCCGGGGGGTCAGATACGCAGTATTTT. This encodes CASSPGGSDTQYF. The rearrangement uses TRBV11-3 and TRBJ2-3; TRBD2 aligns across 7 bases. V dropped 5 bases and J dropped 4; count of bases not matched to a gene: 3. Germline loops: CDR1 SGHNT, CDR2 YENEEA. The CDR3 has 13 amino acids. Filled out from reference TRBV11-3 and TRBJ2-3, the complete variable domain reads EAGVVQSPRYKIIEKKQPVAFWCNPISGHNTLYWYLQNLGQGPELLIRYENEEAVDDSQLPKDRFSAERLKGVDSTLKIQPAELGDSAVYLCASSPGGSDTQYFGPGTRLTVL.

The chain joins TRBV6-1 to TRBJ2-3, with 8 bases aligning to TRBD2. CDR1 is MNHNS and CDR2 is SASEGT in the germline V gene. V trimming: 4 bases; J trimming: 5 bases; junction bases outside the gene matches: 8. This CDR3 has 15 residues. CDR3 residues: CASSAWTSLRDTQYF. CDR3 DNA sequence: TGTGCCAGCAGTGCCTGGACTAGCTTAAGAGATACGCAGTATTTT.

The chain carries TRBV4-1 and TRBJ1-2, with a weak D call TRBD1 (5 bases). This CDR3 has 16 residues. V lost 1 base, J lost 1 base, and 13 bases lay in between. Per the germline V gene, CDR1 is MGHRA and CDR2 is YSYEKL. CDR3 bases: TGCGCCAGCAGCCAAGTAGCCGGGGGGGATAACTATGGCTACACCTTC. Protein sequence: CASSQVAGGDNYGYTF.

This chain joins TRBV7-9 and TRBJ2-5, with D tentatively TRBD1 (6 bases). Trimming stripped 6 bases from V and 5 bases from J, with 25 bases between. Germline V CDR1 and CDR2: SEHNR, FQNEAQ (reference sequence). This CDR3 contains 17 residues. The chain's CDR3 is CASSTLGQSFPPETQYF. CDR3 bases: TGTGCCAGCAGTACCCTCGGACAGAGCTTCCCCCCGGAGACCCAGTACTTC.